This TCR beta chain is from a study of early T cells in non-severe SARS-CoV-2 infection. This clonotype was observed a handful of times. Germline CDR1 and CDR2: SGHRS and YFSETQ. The CDR3 runs to 14 residues. V lost 0 bases to trimming and J lost 1 base, with 7 bases between them. TCRdb fed the 5' RACE reads into MiXCR, producing one record per CDR3 protein. The sample holds approximately 39,000 distinct CDR3 sequences; roughly 4.4% are singletons and the top ten take about 16%. J is TRBJ1-1 and V is TRBV5-1; the D is unclear. Specimen: whole blood. The sequence came from an adult who was a healthcare worker with PCR-confirmed SARS-CoV-2 infection or an uninfected control (not recorded which). The CDR3 nucleotides read TGCGCCAGCAGCTTGGAGATCCCGAACACTGAAGCTTTCTTT. It translates to CASSLEIPNTEAFF.